The 21 T cell receptor beta chains reported below all come from one sample, sequenced in a study of brain T cells in children with intractable seizures. Here immunoSEQ multiplex PCR was the method, and the copy in TCRdb shows in-frame clones only, minus some. The profile shows under 400,000 clones, nearly 95% of them singletons. The time point: blood from clinic visit 5 months post-surgery; TSC patient then seizure free. This sample comprised peripheral blood, obtained approximately 5 months after surgery. These receptors originate from a boy in the first two years of life with tuberous sclerosis and intractable seizures.

The chain links TRBV4-1 to TRBJ1-4; D unresolved. CDR1 and CDR2 (germline): MGHRA, YSYEKL. The CDR3 sequence is 14 residues long. With 6 bases removed from V and 8 bases from J, the gap between germline ends came to 16 bases. The CDR3 coding sequence is TGCGCCAGCAGAGACCTCCTCCTTCGCGAAAAACTGTTTTTT. Translating it yields CASRDLLLREKLFF.

This clone was observed a single time. As DNA, the CDR3 is TGCGCCAGCTCTCGTGCGCTAGACTACAATGAGCAGTTCTTC. Encoded protein: CASSRALDYNEQFF. The V and J genes are TRBV5-1 and TRBJ2-1, with no clear D. CDR1 and CDR2 (germline): SGHRS, YFSETQ. V lost 7 bases, J lost 3 bases, and 14 bases lay in between. The CDR3 contains 14 residues. Full variable domain (remainder filled in from reference TRBV5-1 and TRBJ2-1): KAGVTQTPRYLIKTRGQQVTLSCSPISGHRSVSWYQQTPGQGLQFLFEYFSETQRNKGNFPGRFSGRQFSNSRSEMNVSTLELGDSALYLCASSRALDYNEQFFGPGTRLTVL.

This rearrangement joins TRBV6-5 to TRBJ1-3, with a tentative D call TRBD1 (5 bases). V lost 6 bases to trimming and J lost 0 bases, with 12 bases between them. Germline values: CDR1 MNHEY, CDR2 SVGAGI. This CDR3 has 15 residues. The CDR3 bases are TGTGCCAGCAGGGGGGGGATGAGCTCTGGAAACACCATATATTTT. It codes for CASRGGMSSGNTIYF.

The chain carries TRBV5-1 and TRBJ2-3, with 8 bases aligning to TRBD2. The CDR3 consists of 13 residues. V lost 7 bases and J lost 5; bases outside the gene matches: 6. The germline gives CDR1 SGHRS, CDR2 YFSETQ. CDR3 protein: CASWGLVQDTQYF. In nucleotides, the CDR3 is TGCGCCAGCTGGGGACTAGTCCAAGATACGCAGTATTTT.

The V call is TRBV12-5, the J call TRBJ2-1; D gene unclear. The CDR3 consists of 17 residues. The V and J ends lost 0 bases and 8 bases respectively, with 20 bases between them. Germline V gene data show CDR1 as LGHNT and CDR2 as FRNRAP. The CDR3 loop is CASGLVQRMSGDYEQFF. The DNA of the CDR3 is TGTGCTAGTGGTTTGGTACAGAGAATGTCCGGAGATTATGAGCAGTTCTTC.

This rearrangement joins TRBV29-1 to TRBJ2-7, with D tentatively TRBD1 (6 bases). V shed 1 base and J shed 2 bases, with 6 bases lying between them. This CDR3 is 12 amino acids long. Germline V CDR1 and CDR2: SQVTM, ANQGSEA. The CDR3 spells CSVEGTAYEQYF. The CDR3 bases are TGCAGCGTTGAAGGGACAGCCTACGAGCAGTACTTC.

The genes are TRBV29-1 and TRBJ2-1; TRBD2 might be the D (5 bases). Deletions cut 4 bases from V and 6 bases from J, with 19 bases between. The CDR3 loop spans 15 amino acids. Germline CDR1 and CDR2: SQVTM and ANQGSEA. Written as DNA, the CDR3 is TGCAGCGTTGTCGACTGGGGAGTAGGAAGCAATGAGCAGTTCTTC. Encoded protein: CSVVDWGVGSNEQFF.

The genes are TRBV27 and TRBJ1-3, with D tentatively TRBD1 (5 bases). Germline values: CDR1 MNHEY, CDR2 SMNVEV (reference sequence). The CDR3 has 15 amino acids. V was clipped by 2 bases and J by 0 bases, with 8 bases between them. The chain's CDR3 is CASSLDSNSGNTIYF. In DNA form, the CDR3 reads TGTGCCAGCAGTTTAGACAGTAACTCTGGAAACACCATATATTTT.

This sequence joins TRBV30 and TRBJ1-1; 7 bases are shared with TRBD1. The CDR3 is made up of 16 amino acids. J was trimmed by 3 bases and V by 3 bases; bases with no gene match: 13. Looked up from germline, CDR1 is GTSNPN and CDR2 is SVGIG (reference sequence). The CDR3 is CAWSGRGGGWDTEAFF. The CDR3 DNA is TGTGCCTGGAGCGGAAGAGGGGGCGGTTGGGACACTGAAGCTTTCTTT.

The gene calls are TRBV21-1 and TRBJ2-3; TRBD2, the D gene given by the table, was not confirmed from the DNA. TRBV21-1 is annotated as a pseudogene. This CDR3 spans 14 amino acids. The CDR3 bases are TGTGCCAGCAGCACTCTTAGTTGCACAGATACGCAGTATTTT. It yields the protein CASSTLSCTDTQYF.

The V gene is TRBV7-3, the J gene TRBJ2-2; the D gene is possibly TRBD1 (7 bases). Germline V gives CDR1 SGHTA, CDR2 FQGTGA. The germline V and J ends were trimmed by 5 bases and 0 bases, with 10 bases remaining between them. The length of the CDR3 is 15 residues. The CDR3 spells CASSRGTANTGELFF. Written as DNA, the CDR3 is TGTGCCAGCAGCCGGGGGACAGCGAACACCGGGGAGCTGTTTTTT.

The chain combines TRBV3-1 (or the pseudogene TRBV3-2) with TRBJ2-7; D gene ambiguous. CDR1 LGHDT and CDR2 YNNKEL come from the germline V gene (reference sequence). V was clipped by 1 base and J by 0 bases, with 10 bases between them. The CDR3 loop spans 15 amino acids. CDR3 protein: CASSQGVTSSYEQYF. The CDR3 DNA is TGTGCCAGCAGCCAAGGGGTAACCAGCTCCTACGAGCAGTACTTC.

The V call is TRBV7-9, the J call TRBJ2-3; D is perhaps TRBD1 (6 bases). V lost 4 bases and J lost 5, with 16 bases in between. This CDR3 contains 15 residues. The V gene's germline CDR1 is SEHNR and CDR2 FQNEAQ (reference sequence). The CDR3 sequence is CASSYRTAEIDTQYF. In DNA form, the CDR3 reads TGTGCCAGCAGCTATAGGACAGCCGAAATAGATACGCAGTATTTT.

The chain uses TRBV3-1 (or the pseudogene TRBV3-2) and TRBJ1-4; D may be TRBD1 (5 bases). CDR1 and CDR2 from the germline V gene are LGHDT and YNNKEL (reference sequence). Deletions cut 2 bases from V and 8 bases from J, with 15 bases between. The CDR3 sequence is 15 residues long. CDR3 coding DNA: TGTGCCAGCAGCCAAAGGACCGGGGGACGGGAAAAACTGTTTTTT. It is translated as CASSQRTGGREKLFF.

The V and J genes are TRBV25-1 and TRBJ1-5; weak D call: TRBD1 (5 bases). The V gene's germline CDR1 is MGHDK and CDR2 SYGVNS. Trimming pared 4 bases from V and 3 bases from J, leaving 13 bases between. The CDR3 covers 15 residues. The CDR3 nucleotides are TGTGCCAGCAGTGCACGGGACGGAATCAATCAGCCCCAGCATTTT. Its protein is CASSARDGINQPQHF. Full variable domain (missing parts from reference TRBV25-1 and TRBJ1-5): EADIYQTPRYLVIGTGKKITLECSQTMGHDKMYWYQQDPGMELHLIHYSYGVNSTEKGDLSSESTVSRIRTEHFPLTLESARPSHTSQYLCASSARDGINQPQHFGDGTRLSIL.

Concerning this clone itself: This specimen includes other DNA sequences encoding the same CDR3. J is TRBJ2-7 and V is TRBV7-9; D ambiguous. CDR1 SEHNR and CDR2 FQNEAQ come from the germline V gene (reference sequence). This CDR3 spans 12 amino acids. Trimming left V 3 bases short and J 7 bases short, with 10 bases between. The CDR3 sequence: CASSFSLGEQYF. The CDR3 coding sequence is TGTGCCAGCAGCTTCTCTTTGGGGGAGCAGTACTTC.

The table lists this clone with a few counts. The chain is built from TRBV24-1 and TRBJ1-5; TRBD1 matches at 7 bases. CDR3 length: 13 amino acids. In germline, CDR1 is KGHDR, CDR2 SFDVKD. After removal of 6 bases from V and 6 bases from J, the junction contained 4 bases not matched to a gene. The CDR3 bases are TGTGCCACCAGTTTGCCAGGGGGTCAGCCCCAGCATTTT. It is translated as CATSLPGGQPQHF.

The chain joins TRBV7-9 to TRBJ2-7; D is possibly TRBD1 (6 bases). The CDR3 is 13 residues long. V lost 4 bases, J lost 2 bases, and 9 bases lay in between. From germline, CDR1 is SEHNR and CDR2 FQNEAQ (reference sequence). The CDR3: CASSYGQTYEQYF. CDR3 nucleotides: TGTGCCAGCAGCTATGGACAGACCTACGAGCAGTACTTC.

The chain uses TRBV30 and TRBJ2-7, with D tentatively TRBD1 (6 bases). V lost 5 bases and J 0 bases, leaving 23 bases between the germline ends. The CDR3 length is 17 residues. Germline V gives CDR1 GTSNPN, CDR2 SVGIG (reference sequence). The CDR3 sequence: CAWLRAGALPLSYEQYF. In DNA, the CDR3 is TGTGCCTGGCTAAGAGCAGGGGCCCTTCCTCTCTCCTACGAGCAGTACTTC.

The V call is TRBV27, the J call TRBJ2-7; tentative D call: TRBD2 (5 bases). The germline V gene encodes CDR1 MNHEY and CDR2 SMNVEV (reference sequence). Trimming shortened V by 0 bases and J by 2 bases, and 14 bases separated the two germline ends. The CDR3 extends over 16 amino acids. The CDR3 sequence: CASSLSGTPRAYEQYF. The CDR3 DNA reads TGTGCCAGCAGTTTATCGGGCACACCGAGGGCCTACGAGCAGTACTTC.

The chain couples TRBV6-2 or TRBV6-3 to TRBJ2-1, with 7 bases lining up with TRBD1. This CDR3 is 13 amino acids long. The germline CDR1 and CDR2 sequences are MNHEY and SVGEGT. Trimming took 6 bases from V and 4 from J; bases not matched to a gene: 3. Written as DNA, the CDR3 is TGTGCCAGCAGCGGGGACAGTTACAATGAGCAGTTCTTC. This encodes CASSGDSYNEQFF.